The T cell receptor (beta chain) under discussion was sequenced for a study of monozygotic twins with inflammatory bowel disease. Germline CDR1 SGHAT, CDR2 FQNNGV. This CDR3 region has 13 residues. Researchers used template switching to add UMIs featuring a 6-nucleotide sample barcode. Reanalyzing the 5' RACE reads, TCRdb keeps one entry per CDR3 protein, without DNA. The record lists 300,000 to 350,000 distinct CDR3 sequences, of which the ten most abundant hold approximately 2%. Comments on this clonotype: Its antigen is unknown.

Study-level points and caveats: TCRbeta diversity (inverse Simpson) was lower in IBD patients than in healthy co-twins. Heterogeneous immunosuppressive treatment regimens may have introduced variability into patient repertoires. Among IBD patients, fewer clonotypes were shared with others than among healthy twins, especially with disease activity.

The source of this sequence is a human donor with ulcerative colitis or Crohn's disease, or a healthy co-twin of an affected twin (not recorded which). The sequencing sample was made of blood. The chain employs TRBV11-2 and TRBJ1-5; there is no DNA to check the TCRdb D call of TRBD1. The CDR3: CASSLDRGRREHF.